The 24 T cell receptor beta chains below were found in one sample sequenced in a study of blood T cells in healthy people across ages. The authors ran a second PCR of roughly 6 to 12 cycles using a sample-barcoded 5' primer and a J-beta primer mix. TCRdb reprocessed the 5' RACE reads with MiXCR, giving one entry per CDR3 protein. This repertoire shows some 1,000,000 distinct CDR3 sequences, around 25% found once; its top ten account for about 0.8%. These data are also associated with another study on T cells of mothers and their children.

Material for sequencing was blood. The receptors derive from a girl aged 2 to 9 in good health.

A few counts support this clonotype. The chain carries TRBV29-1 and TRBJ2-5, with D possibly being TRBD1 (6 bases). With the DNA end fitting TRBJ2-1 better, the J assignment may be wrong. The germline gives CDR1 SQVTM, CDR2 ANQGSEA. The CDR3 runs 11 residues. The CDR3 reads CSELQGNEQFF. DNA for the CDR3: TGCAGCGAGTTACAGGGTAATGAGCAGTTCTTC.

The chain combines TRBV9 with TRBJ2-7; 10 bases align to TRBD2. The CDR3 is made up of 15 amino acids. CDR1 is SGDLS, CDR2 YYNGEE, per germline. Trimming took 0 bases from V and 6 from J; bases not matched to a gene: 6. CDR3 amino acids: CASSVESSGSGEQYF. Here the CDR3 DNA reads TGTGCCAGCAGCGTAGAGTCTAGCGGGAGTGGCGAGCAGTACTTC.

In its sample, this clonotype was seen a few times. V gene TRBV7-9 combines with J gene TRBJ2-1; 7 bases fit TRBD2. Looked up from germline, CDR1 is SEHNR and CDR2 is FQNEAQ (reference sequence). The CDR3 covers 11 residues. V was clipped by 5 bases and J by 15 bases; unmatched bases: 7. CDR3 DNA sequence: TGTGCCAGCAGCCTCGGACTAGACCCGTTCTTC. It yields the protein CASSLGLDPFF.

J is TRBJ2-3 and V is TRBV7-3; D is unclear. The CDR3 has 13 residues. Germline V gives CDR1 SGHTA, CDR2 FQGTGA. Trimming took off 5 bases at V and 4 bases at J, with 10 bases between the two ends. The CDR3 region has the DNA TGTGCCAGCAGCAAAGGCCCCCCAGATACGCAGTATTTT. The encoded protein is CASSKGPPDTQYF.

This clonotype has a handful of counts. The chain recombines TRBV6-2 or TRBV6-3 with TRBJ2-5, with 8 nucleotides matching TRBD2. V lost 6 bases, J lost 5 bases, and 8 bases stayed unmatched. The germline V gene has CDR1 MNHEY and CDR2 SVGEGT. The CDR3 is made up of 14 amino acids. DNA of the CDR3: TGTGCCAGCAGGGACGGGGGGGGTACGGAGACCCAGTACTTC. Its protein product is CASRDGGGTETQYF.

This clonotype has a handful of counts. The chain carries TRBV19 and TRBJ2-1; TRBD2 agrees at 9 bases. The CDR3 totals 14 residues. Germline CDR1 and CDR2: LNHDA and SQIVND (reference sequence). With V trimmed by 0 bases and J by 7 bases, 1 base remained unmatched. CDR3 in DNA: TGTGCCAGTAGTATAGATCTAGCGGGGAATGAGCAGTTCTTC. It translates to CASSIDLAGNEQFF.

The chain carries TRBV5-5 and TRBJ2-5; D call uncertain. There are 15 residues in the CDR3. The germline V gene encodes CDR1 SGHKS and CDR2 YYEKEE (reference sequence). Trimming removed 0 bases from V and 2 bases from J, with 11 bases in between. The CDR3 DNA sequence: TGTGCCAGCAGCTTGGACTCCTTGGGGCAAGAGACCCAGTACTTC. As protein: CASSLDSLGQETQYF.

The chain couples TRBV28 to TRBJ2-5; 12 positions agree with TRBD2. CDR3 length equals 15 residues. J was trimmed by 5 bases and V by 6 bases; bases with no gene match: 7. The germline V gene encodes CDR1 MDHEN and CDR2 SYDVKM. CDR3 sequence reads: CASRSLAGGWETQYF. The CDR3 DNA is TGTGCCAGCAGATCTCTAGCGGGGGGGTGGGAGACCCAGTACTTC. Together with reference TRBV28 and TRBJ2-5, the CDR3 gives the full variable domain: DVKVTQSSRYLVKRTGEKVFLECVQDMDHENMFWYRQDPGLGLRLIYFSYDVKMKEKGDIPEGYSVSREKKERFSLILESASTNQTSMYLCASRSLAGGWETQYFGPGTRLLVL.

This clonotype was seen only once. A read error may produce the germline difference seen at one junction end. The J gene is TRBJ1-2, the V gene TRBV7-7; 9 bases match TRBD1. CDR1 and CDR2 from the germline V gene are SSHAT and FNYEAQ (reference sequence). The CDR3 runs 14 residues. CDR3 sequence reads: CASSQRQGEDGYTF. The CDR3 bases are TGTGCTAGCAGCCAAAGACAGGGGGAAGATGGCTACACCTTC.

The V and J genes are TRBV20-1 and TRBJ2-5; D is possibly TRBD1 (6 bases). With the DNA end fitting TRBJ2-7 better, the J assignment may be wrong. Germline lookup yields CDR1 DFQATT and CDR2 SNEGSKA (reference sequence). This CDR3 has 13 amino acids. The CDR3 DNA reads as TGCAGTGCCGAAAGGGACAATGGAGCCGAGCAGTACTTC. It translates to CSAERDNGAEQYF.

V gene TRBV4-3 combines with J gene TRBJ2-1, with D perhaps matching TRBD1 or TRBD2 (5 bases each). There are 15 residues in the CDR3. Trimming stripped 0 bases from V and 8 bases from J, with 14 bases between. CDR1 is LGHNA and CDR2 is YSLEER in the germline V gene. The CDR3 DNA follows: TGCGCCAGCAGCCAAGAAGGGACGGGGTCCCATGAGCAGTTCTTC. Its protein is CASSQEGTGSHEQFF.

The chain joins TRBV29-1 to TRBJ1-2, with D possibly matching TRBD1 (5 bases). Germline values: CDR1 SQVTM, CDR2 ANQGSEA. V lost 4 bases, J lost 4 bases, and 19 bases lay in between. The CDR3 has 15 residues. The CDR3 is CSVGHSTRGGYGYTF. CDR3 coding DNA: TGCAGCGTTGGGCACTCCACCCGTGGGGGCTATGGCTACACCTTC.

The chain links TRBV25-1 to TRBJ1-1; D uncertain. CDR3 size: 12 residues. V was pared by 3 bases and J by 10 bases, with 12 bases between. Germline V lookup: CDR1 MGHDK, CDR2 SYGVNS. The CDR3 here is CASSEGGLRAFF. The CDR3 DNA follows: TGTGCCAGCAGTGAGGGCGGACTGAGAGCTTTCTTT. Drawing the rest from reference TRBV25-1 and TRBJ1-1, the complete variable domain is EADIYQTPRYLVIGTGKKITLECSQTMGHDKMYWYQQDPGMELHLIHYSYGVNSTEKGDLSSESTVSRIRTEHFPLTLESARPSHTSQYLCASSEGGLRAFFGQGTRLTVV.

The chain combines TRBV5-1 with TRBJ2-2; TRBD1 might be the D (8 bases). V lost 3 bases and J 6 bases, leaving 18 bases between the germline ends. Germline V gene sequence: CDR1 SGHRS, CDR2 YFSETQ. The CDR3 runs to 16 residues. CDR3 nucleotides: TGCGCCAGCAGCTCGCCAGGACAGGGAGGGGCCGGGGAGCTGTTTTTT. It translates to CASSSPGQGGAGELFF.

The genes are TRBV20-1 and TRBJ2-5, with 12 bases matching TRBD2. The DNA end lines up better with TRBJ2-1; the J call may be wrong. Per germline, CDR1 DFQATT and CDR2 SNEGSKA (reference sequence). This CDR3 spans 18 amino acids. CDR3 loop: CSAGRLAGDLRRPNEQFF. The DNA for the CDR3 is TGCAGTGCTGGGAGACTAGCGGGAGACCTGAGAAGGCCAAATGAGCAGTTCTTC.

This clonotype has more than one count but fewer than ten. Mismatch with germline at one junction end may stem from a read error. The V call is TRBV2, the J call TRBJ2-3, with D perhaps TRBD1 or TRBD2 (5 bases each). The CDR3 length is 16 residues. Germline lookup yields CDR1 SNHLY and CDR2 FYNNEI. The CDR3 coding sequence is TGTGCCTCCGAGGAGACAGAGGGACCATACACAGATGCGCAGTATTTT. Translated: CASEETEGPYTDAQYF.

The chain has TRBV29-1 and TRBJ1-1; no definite D call. The ends were cut back, 5 bases at V and 1 base at J, with 11 bases in the middle. The germline CDR1 and CDR2 sequences are SQVTM and ANQGSEA. The length of the CDR3 is 13 residues. DNA for the CDR3: TGCAGCGTTTCTCCCTGGGAGAACACTGAAGCTTTCTTT. Residues: CSVSPWENTEAFF.

The chain links TRBV20-1 to TRBJ2-5; D not resolved. This CDR3 comprises 11 residues. Germline V gene sequence: CDR1 DFQATT, CDR2 SNEGSKA (reference sequence). Trimming removed 5 bases from V and 2 bases from J, with 6 bases in between. As DNA, the CDR3 is TGCAGTGCTGATCAGCAAGAGACCCAGTACTTC. Its protein product is CSADQQETQYF.

V is TRBV29-1 and J is TRBJ2-1; 9 bases map to TRBD2. The CDR3 spans 15 residues. Germline V gene sequence: CDR1 SQVTM, CDR2 ANQGSEA. Germline trimming cut 7 bases from V and 8 bases from J; bases unmatched to any gene: 15. The DNA for the CDR3 is TGCAGCGCTCCCCCCGGGCTAGCGGGATCGGATGAGCAGTTCTTC. It yields the protein CSAPPGLAGSDEQFF.

This clonotype was seen many times. V is TRBV5-1 and J is TRBJ2-7; 8 bases line up with TRBD1. V gave up 4 bases and J gave up 4 bases; unmatched junction bases: 4. The germline V gene has CDR1 SGHRS and CDR2 YFSETQ. The CDR3 runs 13 residues. CDR3 bases: TGCGCCAGCAGCACCGGACAGGGATACGAGCAGTACTTC. Translated, it gives CASSTGQGYEQYF.

This clonotype was counted a few times. The chain joins TRBV29-1 to TRBJ1-1; the D gene is possibly TRBD1 (6 bases). This CDR3 has 12 amino acids. CDR1 SQVTM and CDR2 ANQGSEA come from the germline V gene. V gave up 7 bases and J gave up 4 bases, with 13 bases separating them. CDR3 nucleotides: TGCAGCGCTCGACAGGAAAGCACTGAAGCTTTCTTT. This codes for CSARQESTEAFF.

The J gene is TRBJ2-5, the V gene TRBV6-5, with D perhaps being TRBD1 or TRBD2 (5 bases each). Germline CDR1 MNHEY, CDR2 SVGAGI. This CDR3 region has 17 residues. The V end was cut by 3 bases, the J end by 6 bases, with 23 bases between. The DNA of the CDR3 is TGTGCCAGCAGTTATTCTCCGGGCGACAGCATAGCGAAGACCCAGTACTTC. It encodes CASSYSPGDSIAKTQYF.

This clonotype was counted a few times. This chain uses TRBV28 with TRBJ2-3; D is unresolved. V lost 7 bases and J 3 bases, leaving 8 bases between the germline ends. In germline, CDR1 is MDHEN, CDR2 SYDVKM. The CDR3 loop spans 12 amino acids. The CDR3: CASNRETDTQYF. CDR3 coding DNA: TGTGCCAGCAATAGAGAGACAGATACGCAGTATTTT.

The rearrangement joins TRBV5-1 to TRBJ2-3; 11 bases are a match to TRBD1. V was pared by 4 bases and J by 4 bases, with 11 bases of the junction left unmatched. This CDR3 is 17 amino acids long. Germline CDR1 reads SGHRS; CDR2 reads YFSETQ. DNA for the CDR3: TGCGCCAGCAGCCGCGAACCCGGGACAGGGGGGGCAGATACGCAGTATTTT. This encodes CASSREPGTGGADTQYF.